These 8 T cell receptor beta chains came from one sample sequenced in a study of control samples from healthy donors and cancer patients. Produced via immunoSEQ multiplex PCR; TCRdb's table is partial and in-frame only. Altogether fewer than 150,000 clones are present, about 91% being singletons, with the ten largest covering around 7.9%. Material for sequencing was blood. All receptors derive from a young man in good health.

This chain links TRBV5-4 with TRBJ2-4, with a weak D call TRBD1 (5 bases). Trimming cost V 1 base and J 8 bases, with 13 bases left between them. The V gene's germline CDR1 is SGHNT and CDR2 YYREEE (reference sequence). The length of the CDR3 is 14 residues. CDR3 DNA: TGTGCCAGCAGCTTGTCCAGGGATAAGGACATTCAGTACTTC. It is translated as CASSLSRDKDIQYF.

V is TRBV4-1 and J is TRBJ2-1; no definite D call. V was shortened by 0 bases and J by 8 bases, with 5 bases between the two germline ends. Germline-derived CDR1 and CDR2 are MGHRA and YSYEKL. There are 12 residues in the CDR3. CDR3 in amino acids: CASSQDYYEQFF. The CDR3 bases are TGCGCCAGCAGCCAAGATTACTATGAGCAGTTCTTC.

This clone was seen once. V usage is TRBV4-1 and J usage is TRBJ1-1; D uncertain. V lost 0 bases, J lost 7 bases, and 9 bases lay in between. Germline loops: CDR1 MGHRA, CDR2 YSYEKL. The CDR3 is 13 amino acids. The CDR3 is CASSQDPDGEAFF. The CDR3, as DNA: TGCGCCAGCAGCCAAGATCCGGACGGTGAAGCTTTCTTT.

This clone has a count of ten or more. V is TRBV6-5 and J is TRBJ2-2; possibly TRBD1 or TRBD2 for D (5 bases each). The germline gives CDR1 MNHEY, CDR2 SVGAGI. This CDR3 is 15 amino acids long. Trimming stripped 8 bases from V and 1 base from J, with 14 bases between. CDR3 nucleotide sequence: TGTGCCAGCGCCCCCGGGACGGTGAACACCGGGGAGCTGTTTTTT. This gives the protein CASAPGTVNTGELFF.

The table lists this clone with a count of one. The chain recombines TRBV3-1 (or the pseudogene TRBV3-2) with TRBJ2-3; 10 positions agree with TRBD2. The CDR3 spans 14 residues. V gave up 4 bases and J gave up 6 bases; unmatched junction bases: 4. Germline V lookup: CDR1 LGHDT, CDR2 YNNKEL (reference sequence). CDR3 loop: CASSPGLAADTQYF. The CDR3 nucleotides read TGTGCCAGCAGCCCCGGACTAGCGGCTGATACGCAGTATTTT.

This clone was recorded only once. The chain employs TRBV4-2 and TRBJ2-7; 11 bases are a match to TRBD1. The V and J ends lost 3 bases and 3 bases, in that order; junction bases with no gene match: 7. The CDR3 spans 16 residues. Germline loops: CDR1 LGHNA, CDR2 YNFKEQ. CDR3 amino acids: CASSQSPGQGDYEQYF. CDR3 nucleotides: TGTGCCAGCAGCCAGAGCCCGGGACAGGGGGACTACGAGCAGTACTTC.

The rearrangement joins TRBV5-1 to TRBJ2-2, with D possibly TRBD1 on 5 matching bases. The germline CDR1 and CDR2 sequences are SGHRS and YFSETQ. V dropped 0 bases and J dropped 4 bases, with 16 bases sitting between them. The CDR3 runs 17 residues. CDR3 sequence reads: CASSLDAGPRSTGELFF. The CDR3, as DNA: TGCGCCAGCAGCTTGGATGCAGGGCCGCGCTCCACCGGGGAGCTGTTTTTT.

This CDR3 is CASSFWGGEQYF. DNA of the CDR3: TGTGCCAGCAGCTTTTGGGGGGGCGAGCAGTACTTC. V and J are TRBV11-3 and TRBJ2-7, with 7 bases fitting TRBD2. The CDR3 length is 12 residues. V lost 3 bases, J lost 6 bases, and 2 bases stayed unmatched. Per the germline V gene, CDR1 is SGHNT and CDR2 is YENEEA.